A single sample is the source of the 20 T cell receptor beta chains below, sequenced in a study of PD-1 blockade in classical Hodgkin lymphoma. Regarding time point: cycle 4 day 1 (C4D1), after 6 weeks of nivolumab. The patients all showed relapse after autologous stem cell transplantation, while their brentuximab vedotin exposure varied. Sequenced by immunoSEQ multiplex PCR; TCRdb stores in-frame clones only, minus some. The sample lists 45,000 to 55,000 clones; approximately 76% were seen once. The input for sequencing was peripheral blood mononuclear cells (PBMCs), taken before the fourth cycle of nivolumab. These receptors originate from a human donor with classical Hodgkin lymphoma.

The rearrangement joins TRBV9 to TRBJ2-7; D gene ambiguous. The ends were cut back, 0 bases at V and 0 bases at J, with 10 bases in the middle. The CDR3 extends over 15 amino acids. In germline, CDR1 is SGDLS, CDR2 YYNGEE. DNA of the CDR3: TGTGCCAGCAGCGTAGGGACCGCTAGCTCCTACGAGCAGTACTTC. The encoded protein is CASSVGTASSYEQYF.

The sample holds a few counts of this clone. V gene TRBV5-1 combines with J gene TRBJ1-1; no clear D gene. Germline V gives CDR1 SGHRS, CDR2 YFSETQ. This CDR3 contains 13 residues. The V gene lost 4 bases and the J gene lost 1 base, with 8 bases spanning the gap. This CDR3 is CASSPRGNTEAFF. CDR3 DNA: TGCGCCAGCAGCCCGCGCGGGAACACTGAAGCTTTCTTT.

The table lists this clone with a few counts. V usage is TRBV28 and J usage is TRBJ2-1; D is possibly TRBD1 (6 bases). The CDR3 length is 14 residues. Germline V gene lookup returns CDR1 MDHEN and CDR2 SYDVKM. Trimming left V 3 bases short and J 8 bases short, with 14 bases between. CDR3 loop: CASSFQGPVDEQFF. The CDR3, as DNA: TGTGCCAGCAGTTTTCAGGGGCCGGTCGATGAGCAGTTCTTC.

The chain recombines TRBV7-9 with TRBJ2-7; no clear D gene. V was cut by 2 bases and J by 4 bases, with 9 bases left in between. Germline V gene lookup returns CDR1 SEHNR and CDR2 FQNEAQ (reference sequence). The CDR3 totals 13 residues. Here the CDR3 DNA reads TGTGCCAGCAGCTTAAGCCTCTGGTACGAGCAGTACTTC. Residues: CASSLSLWYEQYF.

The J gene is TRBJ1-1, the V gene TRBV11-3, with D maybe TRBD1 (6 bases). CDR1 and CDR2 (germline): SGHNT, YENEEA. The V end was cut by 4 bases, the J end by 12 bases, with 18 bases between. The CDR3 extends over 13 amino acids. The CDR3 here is CASSSPQGRRTFF. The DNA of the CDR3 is TGTGCCAGCAGCTCCCCACAGGGACGGAGGACTTTCTTT.

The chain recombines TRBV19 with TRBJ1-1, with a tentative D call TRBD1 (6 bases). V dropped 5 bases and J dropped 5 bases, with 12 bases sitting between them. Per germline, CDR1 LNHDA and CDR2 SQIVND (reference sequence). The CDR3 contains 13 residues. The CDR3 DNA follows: TGTGCCAGTAGTCAGGGGCAGGGGACTGAAGCTTTCTTT. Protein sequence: CASSQGQGTEAFF.

Written as DNA, the CDR3 is TGTGCCAGCAGTTACTACAGAAATAATTCACCCCTCCACTTT. Translation gives CASSYYRNNSPLHF. The chain couples TRBV6-5 to TRBJ1-6; no clear D. Germline V CDR1 and CDR2: MNHEY, SVGAGI. This CDR3 has 14 residues. V lost 1 base and J 5 bases, leaving 6 bases between the germline ends.

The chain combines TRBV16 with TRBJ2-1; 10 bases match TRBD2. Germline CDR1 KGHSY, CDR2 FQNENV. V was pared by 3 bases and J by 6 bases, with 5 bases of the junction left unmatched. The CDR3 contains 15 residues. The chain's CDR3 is CASSQPGLASNEQFF. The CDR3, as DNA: TGTGCCAGCAGCCAGCCGGGACTAGCGAGCAATGAGCAGTTCTTC.

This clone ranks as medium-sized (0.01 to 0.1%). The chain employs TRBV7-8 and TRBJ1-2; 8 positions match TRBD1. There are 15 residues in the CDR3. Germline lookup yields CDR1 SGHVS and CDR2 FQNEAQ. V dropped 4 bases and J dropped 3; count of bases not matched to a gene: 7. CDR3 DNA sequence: TGTGCCAGCAGCTCCTCCGGGACAGGCGACTATGGCTACACCTTC. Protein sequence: CASSSSGTGDYGYTF.

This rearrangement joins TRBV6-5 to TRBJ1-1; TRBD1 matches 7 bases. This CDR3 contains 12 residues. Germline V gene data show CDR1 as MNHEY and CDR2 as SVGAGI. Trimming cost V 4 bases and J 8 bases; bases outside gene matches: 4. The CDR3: CASSSGDREAFF. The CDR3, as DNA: TGTGCCAGCAGTTCCGGGGACAGAGAAGCTTTCTTT.

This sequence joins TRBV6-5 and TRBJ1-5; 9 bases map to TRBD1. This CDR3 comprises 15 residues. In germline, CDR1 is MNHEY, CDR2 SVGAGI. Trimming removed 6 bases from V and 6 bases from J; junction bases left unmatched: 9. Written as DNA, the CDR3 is TGTGCCAGCAGCCACGGGACAGGGATAGGTCAGCCCCAGCATTTT. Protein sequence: CASSHGTGIGQPQHF.

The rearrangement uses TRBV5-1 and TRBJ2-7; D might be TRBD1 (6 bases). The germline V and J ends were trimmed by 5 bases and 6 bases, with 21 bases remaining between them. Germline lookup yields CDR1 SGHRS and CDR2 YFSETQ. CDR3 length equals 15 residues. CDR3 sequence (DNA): TGCGCCAGCAGAAGCCCCCGGACAGTTGGTTCCGAGCAGTACTTC. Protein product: CASRSPRTVGSEQYF.

This CDR3 is CASSQEEGAGTDTQYF. CDR3 bases: TGCGCCAGCAGCCAAGAGGAGGGGGCTGGGACAGATACGCAGTATTTT. The chain joins TRBV4-3 to TRBJ2-3, with TRBD1 as a possible D gene (7 bases). Trimming pared 0 bases from V and 3 bases from J, leaving 13 bases between. CDR1 is LGHNA, CDR2 YSLEER, per germline. CDR3 length: 16 amino acids.

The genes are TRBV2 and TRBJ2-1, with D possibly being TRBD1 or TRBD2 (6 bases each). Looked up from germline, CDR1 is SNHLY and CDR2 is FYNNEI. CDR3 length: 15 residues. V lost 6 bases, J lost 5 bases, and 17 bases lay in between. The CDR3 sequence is CASSGPRGADNEQFF. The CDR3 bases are TGTGCCAGCAGCGGCCCGAGGGGGGCGGACAATGAGCAGTTCTTC.

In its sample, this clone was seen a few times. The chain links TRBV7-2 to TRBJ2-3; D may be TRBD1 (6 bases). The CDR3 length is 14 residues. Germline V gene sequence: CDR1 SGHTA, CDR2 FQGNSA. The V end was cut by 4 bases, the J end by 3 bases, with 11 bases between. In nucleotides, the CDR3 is TGTGCCAGCAGCTATCACAGGGAAACAGATACGCAGTATTTT. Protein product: CASSYHRETDTQYF.

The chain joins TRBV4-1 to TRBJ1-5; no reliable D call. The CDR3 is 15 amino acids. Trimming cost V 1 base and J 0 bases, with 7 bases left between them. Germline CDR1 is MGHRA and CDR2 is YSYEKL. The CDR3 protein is CASSQALYSNQPQHF. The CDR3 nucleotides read TGCGCCAGCAGCCAAGCACTGTATAGCAATCAGCCCCAGCATTTT.

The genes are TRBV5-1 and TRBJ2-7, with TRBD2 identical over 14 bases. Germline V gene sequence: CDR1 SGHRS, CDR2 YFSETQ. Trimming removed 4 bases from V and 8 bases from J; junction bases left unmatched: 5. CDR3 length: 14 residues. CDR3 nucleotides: TGCGCCAGCAGCCCGGGACTAGCGGGAGTCAAGCAGTACTTC. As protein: CASSPGLAGVKQYF.

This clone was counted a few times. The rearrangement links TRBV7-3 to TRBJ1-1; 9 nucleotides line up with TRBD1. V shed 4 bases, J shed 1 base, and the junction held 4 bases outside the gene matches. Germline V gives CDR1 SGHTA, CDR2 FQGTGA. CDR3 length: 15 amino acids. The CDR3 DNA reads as TGTGCCAGCAGCTGGGGGACAGGGCGGAACACTGAAGCTTTCTTT. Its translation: CASSWGTGRNTEAFF.

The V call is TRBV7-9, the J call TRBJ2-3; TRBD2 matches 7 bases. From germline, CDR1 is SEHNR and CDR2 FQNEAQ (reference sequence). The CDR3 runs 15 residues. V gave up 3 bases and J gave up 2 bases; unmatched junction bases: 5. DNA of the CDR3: TGTGCCAGCAGCTTGGCCGAGCGGGACACAGATACGCAGTATTTT. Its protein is CASSLAERDTDTQYF. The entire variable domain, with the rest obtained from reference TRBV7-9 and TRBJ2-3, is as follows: DTGVSQNPRHKITKRGQNVTFRCDPISEHNRLYWYRQTLGQGPEFLTYFQNEAQLEKSRLLSDRFSAERPKGSFSTLEIQRTEQGDSAMYLCASSLAERDTDTQYFGPGTRLTVL.

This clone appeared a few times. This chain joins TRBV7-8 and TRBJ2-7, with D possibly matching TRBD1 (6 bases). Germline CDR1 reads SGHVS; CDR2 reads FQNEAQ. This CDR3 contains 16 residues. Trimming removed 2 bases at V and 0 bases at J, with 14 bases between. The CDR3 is CASSLLQGTISYEQYF. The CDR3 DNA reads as TGTGCCAGCAGCTTATTGCAGGGGACAATCTCCTACGAGCAGTACTTC.